This is a list of T cell receptor beta chains from one sample in a study of T cell responses to AZD1222 COVID-19 vaccine. Sequenced by immunoSEQ multiplex PCR; TCRdb stores in-frame clones only, minus some. This table holds around 160,000 clones, about 91% found once. Specimen: peripheral blood, collected 28 days after the second AZD1222 dose. All receptors come from an adult who received the AZD1222 COVID-19 vaccine. CDR3s include the opening cysteine and the closing phenylalanine or tryptophan. The D gene is left open where the match is weak. A clone size is listed for some rows: how often the clone was seen (once, few, many), or a class if it is expanded.

J gene | V gene | clone size | D gene | CDR3 DNA | CDR3 protein
TRBJ2-1 | TRBV6-2/TRBV6-3 | NA | TRBD2 | TGTGCCAGCAGTTACAGTAGTAGCGGGAGGGTCAATGAGCAGTTCTTC | CASSYSSSGRVNEQFF
TRBJ2-1 | TRBV6-5 | NA | TRBD2 | TGTGCCAGCACGGGACTAGCGGGAGACAATGAGCAGTTCTTC | CASTGLAGDNEQFF
TRBJ2-5 | TRBV25-1 | once | NA | TGTGCCAGCAGTGTGCTCAGGGAGACCCAGTACTTC | CASSVLRETQYF
TRBJ1-1 | TRBV3-1/TRBV3-2 | NA | NA | TGTGCCAGCAGCCTAGGGGGGGGGAACACTGAAGCTTTCTTT | CASSLGGGNTEAFF
TRBJ2-1 | TRBV18 | NA | NA | TGTGCCAGCTCACTCTCGACCCCCTTGGGGATTAGTTACAATGAGCAGTTCTTC | CASSLSTPLGISYNEQFF
TRBJ2-5 | TRBV2 | once | NA | TGTGCCAGCAGTGAATTGGAGACTAGAGGGAGGGAGACCCAGTACTTC | CASSELETRGRETQYF
TRBJ1-1 | TRBV4-1 | NA | NA | TGCGCCAGCAGCCGGGCGGACGCGAACACTGAAGCTTTCTTT | CASSRADANTEAFF
TRBJ2-5 | TRBV7-2 | NA | NA | TGTGCCAGCAAGCTTTCCCGGGCTAGCGTGGAGACCCAGTACTTC | CASKLSRASVETQYF
TRBJ1-1 | TRBV6-5 | once | NA | TGTGCCAGCGGGGTTACGGCGGTGAACACTGAAGCTTTCTTT | CASGVTAVNTEAFF
TRBJ1-5 | TRBV23-1 | NA | TRBD1 | TGCGCCAGCAGCCTGACGGGACAGGGGTTTGGTCAGCCCCAGCATTTT | CASSLTGQGFGQPQHF
TRBJ2-3 | TRBV9 | NA | NA | TGTGCCAGCAGCGCCCGGGACTTCACAGATACGCAGTATTTT | CASSARDFTDTQYF
TRBJ1-6 | TRBV7-8 | NA | NA | TGTGCCAGCACCCCGGGGCTTAATTCACCCCTCCACTTT | CASTPGLNSPLHF
TRBJ2-7 | TRBV14 | NA | NA | TGTGCCAGCAGCCCCGGACAGTTCTCCTACGAGCAGTACTTC | CASSPGQFSYEQYF
TRBJ1-2 | TRBV27 | NA | NA | TGTGCCAGCAGTTCTCCAAGGACGGGGAACTATGGCTACACCTTC | CASSSPRTGNYGYTF
TRBJ2-2 | TRBV7-8 | NA | TRBD2 | TGTGCCAGCAGCCAACTCGGCGGGGGGGCCTTCAACACCGGGGAGCTGTTTTTT | CASSQLGGGAFNTGELFF
TRBJ1-2 | TRBV12-3/TRBV12-4 | NA | NA | TGTGCCAGCAGTCTAGATGGGGGGTTAGGCTACACCTTC | CASSLDGGLGYTF
TRBJ2-6 | TRBV4-2 | NA | NA | TGTGCCAGCAGCCAAGAGGCCAGGGGAATGCCCGGGGCCAACGTCCTGACTTTC | CASSQEARGMPGANVLTF
TRBJ1-5 | TRBV28 | NA | NA | TGTGCCAGCAGTTTAGGGGTGGGGGTAGATCAGCCCCAGCATTTT | CASSLGVGVDQPQHF
TRBJ2-4 | TRBV10-1 | NA | NA | TGCGCCAGCAGTGACCCCCAGAGCGTAGCCAAAAACATTCAGTACTTC | CASSDPQSVAKNIQYF
TRBJ2-7 | TRBV6-6 | NA | TRBD1 | TGTGCCAGCAGTTATGGACAGGCTTCCTACGAGCAGTACTTC | CASSYGQASYEQYF
TRBJ1-6 | TRBV28 | NA | NA | TGTGCCAGCAGTTCCGGACAGAGCGGATGGATGAATAATTCACCCCTCCACTTT | CASSSGQSGWMNNSPLHF
TRBJ2-7 | TRBV11-2 | NA | TRBD1 | TGTGCCAGCAGCTTAAACGAGGGACAGGGGATGATCTACGAGCAGTACTTC | CASSLNEGQGMIYEQYF
TRBJ2-5 | TRBV7-3 | NA | NA | TGTGCCAGCAGCCCGCGGGGTAGCGGTTACCAAGAGACCCAGTACTTC | CASSPRGSGYQETQYF
TRBJ1-6 | TRBV30 | once | NA | TGTGCCTGGAGTTCGGAGGGGTCCTATAATTCACCCCTCCACTTT | CAWSSEGSYNSPLHF
TRBJ1-2 | TRBV30 | once | TRBD1 | TGTGCCTGGTTTTGGGACAGAAACTATGGCTACACCTTC | CAWFWDRNYGYTF
TRBJ2-2 | TRBV29-1 | NA | NA | TGCAGCGTTGAGGGGGCCGGGGATCTGAACACCGGGGAGCTGTTTTTT | CSVEGAGDLNTGELFF
TRBJ1-1 | TRBV7-9 | once | NA | TGTGCCAGCAGCTCGCAGGGGACTGAAGCTTTCTTT | CASSSQGTEAFF
TRBJ1-4 | TRBV7-9 | NA | TRBD1 | TGTGCCAGCAGCGCGGGGGACAGGGCTAGGGAAAAACTGTTTTTT | CASSAGDRAREKLFF
TRBJ1-2 | TRBV3-1/TRBV3-2 | NA | TRBD1 | TGTGCCAGCAGCCGAGGTGGACAGGGTGGAGGCTACACCTTC | CASSRGGQGGGYTF
TRBJ2-6 | TRBV2 | few | TRBD1 | TGTGCCAGCAGCCCCGGGACAGGGGGCTCTGGGGCCAACGTCCTGACTTTC | CASSPGTGGSGANVLTF
TRBJ1-2 | TRBV3-1/TRBV3-2 | NA | NA | TGTGCCAGCAGCCAAGGGTATTGGGGACAACGGGAATTCCTCACCTTC | CASSQGYWGQREFLTF
TRBJ2-1 | TRBV5-8 | NA | NA | TGTGCCAGCAGCTGGGAGGTTTTGACCGATGAGCAGTTCTTC | CASSWEVLTDEQFF
TRBJ2-2 | TRBV6-5 | NA | NA | TGTGCCAGCAGTTCCCGCGTAGGACGTGGGACCGGGGAGCTGTTTTTT | CASSSRVGRGTGELFF
TRBJ1-4 | TRBV10-2 | NA | NA | TGCGCCAGCAGTGAGTCCCCGGGACGGCCCAATGAAAAACTGTTTTTT | CASSESPGRPNEKLFF
TRBJ2-1 | TRBV24-1 | NA | TRBD2 | TGTGCCACCGGGGGGGAGGGCTCCGGGACTAACTACAATGAGCAGTTCTTC | CATGGEGSGTNYNEQFF
TRBJ1-1 | TRBV10-3 | NA | NA | TGTGCCATCAGCCAAGGGGAGGGGAACACTGAAGCTTTCTTT | CAISQGEGNTEAFF
TRBJ2-7 | TRBV7-8 | NA | TRBD1 | TGTGCCAGCAGCCTAAAGGGGACAGGGGATTCCTACGAGCAGTACTTC | CASSLKGTGDSYEQYF
TRBJ2-7 | TRBV6-2/TRBV6-3 | NA | TRBD2 | TGTGCCAGCAGTTACTACACGACTAGCGACGAGCAGTACTTC | CASSYYTTSDEQYF